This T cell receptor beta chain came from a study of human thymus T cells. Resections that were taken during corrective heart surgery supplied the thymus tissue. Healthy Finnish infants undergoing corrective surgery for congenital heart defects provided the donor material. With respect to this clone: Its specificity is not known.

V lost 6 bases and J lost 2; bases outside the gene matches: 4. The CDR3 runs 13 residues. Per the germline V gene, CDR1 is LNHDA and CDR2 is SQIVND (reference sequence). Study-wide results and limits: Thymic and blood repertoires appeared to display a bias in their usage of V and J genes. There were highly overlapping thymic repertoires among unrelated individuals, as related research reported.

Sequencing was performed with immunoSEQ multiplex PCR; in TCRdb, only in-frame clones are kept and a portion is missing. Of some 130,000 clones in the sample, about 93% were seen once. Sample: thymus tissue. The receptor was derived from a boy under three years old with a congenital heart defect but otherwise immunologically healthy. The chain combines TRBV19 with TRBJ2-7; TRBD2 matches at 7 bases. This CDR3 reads CASSGGIPYEQYF. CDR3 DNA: TGTGCCAGTAGCGGGGGGATTCCCTACGAGCAGTACTTC.